This section outlines one TCR beta chain sequence together with its context. What antigen it recognizes has not been identified. Base-call qualities are not available, and no considerably larger clone is one nucleotide away. As encoded in the germline V gene, CDR1 is ENHRY while CDR2 is SYGVKD. V drops 3 bases and J drops 11 bases, leaving 13 bases in between. Spanning cysteine to phenylalanine, the CDR3 consists of 13 amino acids. Only the CDR3 DNA stays, 39 bases, in frame from base 1. TCRbeta CDR3 regions were amplified from genomic DNA by means of the immunoSEQ Assay, a bias-controlled multiplex PCR. The authors' analysis ran thus. The number of nucleated cells in each sample was estimated by amplification of reference gene primers within the assay. To quantify the absolute abundance of each unique TCRbeta CDR3 rearrangement, sequence reads were collapsed and filtered. Productive Simpson clonality was computed per sample as the square root of Simpson's diversity index over productive rearrangements. TCRdb provides this immuneACCESS table in a form limited to in-frame rearrangements. Some clones are lacking; in checked studies, under half of them reflect an unresolved V gene, and why the rest are absent is not known. From that table come the V and J calls and clone size; the DNA was used to work out D and trimming. Recorded for this sample are about 190,000 clones; less than 80% of them occurred a single time. The ten largest clones represent around an eighth of the sample.

The data belong to a study of blood T cell repertoires in COVID-19 (dated by TCRdb to about 2020). As for the study more broadly: The collaborator samples originated in the United States, Italy and Spain and spanned the acute and convalescent phases of COVID-19. The prospective study material was composed of cDNA or gDNA derived from T cells, B-cell-depleted T cells, or PBMCs. Subjects who had been exposed to COVID-19, were actively infected with it, or had recovered from it provided the deeply sampled blood TCRbeta repertoires that made up the dataset. The repertoires were made available in a free public database intended to serve as a resource for research on the immune response to SARS-CoV-2. The samples were drawn from the first 160 participants of the ongoing ImmuneRACE study and from under 1,500 subjects provided by 6 global collaborators. Sample metadata almost always included a de-identified subject ID, COVID-19 status, age in years and sex. Where available, HLA class I and class II types were obtained from metadata supplied by the sample provider rather than from assay-based typing. The paper's findings and limits, for the study overall: How much clinical and demographic metadata was included differed by source and by participant, and the metadata was provided uncurated.

A second Seattle source provided samples from volunteer blood donors who had recovered from COVID-19. Whole blood was collected in K2EDTA tubes by collaborating institutions according to the institutions' own protocols. Collaborator samples were shipped for TCRbeta analysis as frozen whole blood, isolated PBMCs, or DNA extracted from either sample type. Sequenced: peripheral blood. This sequence was found in a middle-aged man who had recovered from COVID-19. This sequence uses TRBV10-3 and TRBJ1-4, with no confidently assigned D gene. The CDR3 sequence is CAISEGPGGKLFF. The bases read TGTGCCATCAGTGAAGGGCCAGGAGGGAAACTGTTTTTT.